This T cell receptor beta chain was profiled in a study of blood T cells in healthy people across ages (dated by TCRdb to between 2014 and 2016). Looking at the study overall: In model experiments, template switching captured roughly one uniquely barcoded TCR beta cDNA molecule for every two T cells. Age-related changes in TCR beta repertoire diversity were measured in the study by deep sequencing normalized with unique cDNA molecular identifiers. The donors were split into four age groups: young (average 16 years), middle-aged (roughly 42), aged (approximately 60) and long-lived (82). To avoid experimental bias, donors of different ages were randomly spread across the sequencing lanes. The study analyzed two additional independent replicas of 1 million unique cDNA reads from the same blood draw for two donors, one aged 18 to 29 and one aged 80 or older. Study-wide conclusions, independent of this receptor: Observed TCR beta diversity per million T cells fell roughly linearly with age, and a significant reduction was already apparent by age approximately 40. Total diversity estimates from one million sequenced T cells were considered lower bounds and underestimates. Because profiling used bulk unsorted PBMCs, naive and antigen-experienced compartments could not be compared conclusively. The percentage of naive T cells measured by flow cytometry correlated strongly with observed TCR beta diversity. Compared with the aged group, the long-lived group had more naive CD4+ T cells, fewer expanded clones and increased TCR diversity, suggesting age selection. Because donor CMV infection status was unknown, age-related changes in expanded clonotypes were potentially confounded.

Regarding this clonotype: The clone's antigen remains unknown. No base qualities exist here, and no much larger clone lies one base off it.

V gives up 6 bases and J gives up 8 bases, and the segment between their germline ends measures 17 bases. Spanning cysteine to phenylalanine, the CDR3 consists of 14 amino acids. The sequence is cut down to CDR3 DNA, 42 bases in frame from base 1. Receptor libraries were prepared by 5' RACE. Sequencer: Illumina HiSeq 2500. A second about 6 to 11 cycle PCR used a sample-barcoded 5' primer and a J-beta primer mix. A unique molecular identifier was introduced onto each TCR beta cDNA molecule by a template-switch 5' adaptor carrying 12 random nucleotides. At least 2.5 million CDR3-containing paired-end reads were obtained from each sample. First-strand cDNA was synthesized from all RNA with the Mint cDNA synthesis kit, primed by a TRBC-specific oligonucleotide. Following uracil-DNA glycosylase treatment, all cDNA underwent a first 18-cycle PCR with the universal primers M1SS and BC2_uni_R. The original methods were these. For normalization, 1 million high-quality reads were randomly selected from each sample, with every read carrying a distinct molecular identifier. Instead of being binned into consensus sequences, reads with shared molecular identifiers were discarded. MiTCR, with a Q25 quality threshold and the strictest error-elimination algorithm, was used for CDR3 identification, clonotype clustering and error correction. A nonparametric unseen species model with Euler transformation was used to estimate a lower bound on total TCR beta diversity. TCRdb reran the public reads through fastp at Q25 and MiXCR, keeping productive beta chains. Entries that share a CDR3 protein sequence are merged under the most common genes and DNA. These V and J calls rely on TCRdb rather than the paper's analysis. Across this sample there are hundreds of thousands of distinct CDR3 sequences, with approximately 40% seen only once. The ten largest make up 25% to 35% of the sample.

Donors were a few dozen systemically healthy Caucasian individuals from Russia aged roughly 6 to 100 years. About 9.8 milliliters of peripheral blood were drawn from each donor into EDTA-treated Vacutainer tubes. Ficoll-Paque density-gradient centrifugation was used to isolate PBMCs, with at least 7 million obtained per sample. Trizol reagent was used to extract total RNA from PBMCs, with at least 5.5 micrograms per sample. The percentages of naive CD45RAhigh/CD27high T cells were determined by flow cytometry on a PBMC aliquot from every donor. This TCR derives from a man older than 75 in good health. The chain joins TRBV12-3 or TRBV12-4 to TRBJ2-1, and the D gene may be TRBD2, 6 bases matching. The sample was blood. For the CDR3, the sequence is CASSLDGSRDEQFF. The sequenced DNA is TGTGCCAGCAGCCTCGACGGGAGCCGCGATGAGCAGTTCTTC.